This TCR beta chain appears in the sequencing data of a study of blood T cells in healthy people across ages. With a J-beta primer mix and a sample-barcoded 5' primer, a second PCR ran about 7 to 11 cycles. In TCRdb, the 5' RACE reads were re-called with MiXCR into one record per CDR3 protein. The sample includes around 400,000 distinct CDR3 sequences, roughly half of them seen just once. The CDR3 sequence is 14 residues long. Trimming took 2 bases from V and 2 from J, leaving 9 bases between them. The source material was blood. V is TRBV12-3 or TRBV12-4 and J is TRBJ1-1; TRBD1 is a possible D gene (5 bases). The receptor was isolated from a man aged 60 to 69 in good health. CDR3 in amino acids: CASSLRTPNTEAFF. The CDR3 DNA reads as TGTGCCAGCAGTTTACGGACACCCAACACTGAAGCTTTCTTT.